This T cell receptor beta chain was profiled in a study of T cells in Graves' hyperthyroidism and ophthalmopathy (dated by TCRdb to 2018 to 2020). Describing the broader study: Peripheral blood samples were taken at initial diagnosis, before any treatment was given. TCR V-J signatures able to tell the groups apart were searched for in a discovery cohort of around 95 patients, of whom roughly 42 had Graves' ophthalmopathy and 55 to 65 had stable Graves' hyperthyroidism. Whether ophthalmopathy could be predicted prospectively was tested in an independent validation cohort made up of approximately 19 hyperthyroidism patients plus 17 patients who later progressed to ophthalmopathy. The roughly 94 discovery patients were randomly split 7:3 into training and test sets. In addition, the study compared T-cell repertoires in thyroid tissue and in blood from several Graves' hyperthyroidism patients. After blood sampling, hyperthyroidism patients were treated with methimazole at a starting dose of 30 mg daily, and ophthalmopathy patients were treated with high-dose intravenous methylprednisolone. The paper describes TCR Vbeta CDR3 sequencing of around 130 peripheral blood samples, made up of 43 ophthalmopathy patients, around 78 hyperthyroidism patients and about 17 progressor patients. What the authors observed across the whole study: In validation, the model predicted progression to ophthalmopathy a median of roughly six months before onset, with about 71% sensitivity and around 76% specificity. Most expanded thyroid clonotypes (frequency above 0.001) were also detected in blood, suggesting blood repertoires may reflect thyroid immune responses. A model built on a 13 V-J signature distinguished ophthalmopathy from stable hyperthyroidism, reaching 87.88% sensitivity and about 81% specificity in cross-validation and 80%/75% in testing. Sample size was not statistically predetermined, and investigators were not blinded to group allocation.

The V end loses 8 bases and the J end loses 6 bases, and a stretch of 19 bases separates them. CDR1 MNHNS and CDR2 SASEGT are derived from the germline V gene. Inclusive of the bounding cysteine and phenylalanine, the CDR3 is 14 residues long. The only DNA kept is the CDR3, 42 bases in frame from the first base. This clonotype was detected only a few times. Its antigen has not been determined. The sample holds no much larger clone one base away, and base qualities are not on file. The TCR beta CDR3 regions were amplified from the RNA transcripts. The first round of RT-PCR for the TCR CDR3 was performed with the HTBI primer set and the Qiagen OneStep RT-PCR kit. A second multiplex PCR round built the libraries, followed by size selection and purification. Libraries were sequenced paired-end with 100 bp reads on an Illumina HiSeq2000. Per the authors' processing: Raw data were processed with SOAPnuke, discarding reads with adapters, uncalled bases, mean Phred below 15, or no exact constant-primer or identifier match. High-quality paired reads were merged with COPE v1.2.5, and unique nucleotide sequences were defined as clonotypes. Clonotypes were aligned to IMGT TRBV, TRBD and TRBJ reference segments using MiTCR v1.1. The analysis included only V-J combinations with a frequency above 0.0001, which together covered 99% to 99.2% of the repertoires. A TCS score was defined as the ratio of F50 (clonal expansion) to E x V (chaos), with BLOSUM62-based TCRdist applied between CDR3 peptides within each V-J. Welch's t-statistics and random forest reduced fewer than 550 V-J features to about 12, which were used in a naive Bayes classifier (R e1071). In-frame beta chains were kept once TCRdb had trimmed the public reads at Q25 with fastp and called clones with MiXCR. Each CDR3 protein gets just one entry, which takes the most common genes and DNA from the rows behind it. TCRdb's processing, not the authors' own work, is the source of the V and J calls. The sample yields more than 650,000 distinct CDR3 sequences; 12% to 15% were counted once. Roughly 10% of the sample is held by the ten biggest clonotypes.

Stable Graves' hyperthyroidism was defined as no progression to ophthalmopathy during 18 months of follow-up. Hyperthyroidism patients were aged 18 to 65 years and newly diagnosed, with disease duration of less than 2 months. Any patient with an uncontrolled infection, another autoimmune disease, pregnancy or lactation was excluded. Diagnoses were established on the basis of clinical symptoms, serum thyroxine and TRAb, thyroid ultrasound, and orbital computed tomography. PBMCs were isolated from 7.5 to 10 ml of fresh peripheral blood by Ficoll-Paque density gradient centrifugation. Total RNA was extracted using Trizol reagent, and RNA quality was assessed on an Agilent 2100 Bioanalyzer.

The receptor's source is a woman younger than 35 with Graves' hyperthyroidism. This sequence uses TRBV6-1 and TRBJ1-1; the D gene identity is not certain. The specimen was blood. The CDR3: CASGGRRVFAEAFF. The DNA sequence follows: TGTGCCAGCGGTGGAAGGCGGGTCTTCGCTGAAGCTTTCTTT.